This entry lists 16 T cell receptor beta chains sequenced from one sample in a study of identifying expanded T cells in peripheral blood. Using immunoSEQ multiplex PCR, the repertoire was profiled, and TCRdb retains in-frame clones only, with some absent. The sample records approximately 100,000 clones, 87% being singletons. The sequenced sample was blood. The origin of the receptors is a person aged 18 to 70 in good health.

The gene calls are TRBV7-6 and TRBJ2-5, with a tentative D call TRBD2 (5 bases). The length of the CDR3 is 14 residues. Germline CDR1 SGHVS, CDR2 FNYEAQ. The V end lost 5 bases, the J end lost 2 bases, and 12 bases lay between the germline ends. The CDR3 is CASSEGPSQETQYF. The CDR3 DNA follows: TGTGCCAGCAGCGAGGGCCCTTCGCAAGAGACCCAGTACTTC.

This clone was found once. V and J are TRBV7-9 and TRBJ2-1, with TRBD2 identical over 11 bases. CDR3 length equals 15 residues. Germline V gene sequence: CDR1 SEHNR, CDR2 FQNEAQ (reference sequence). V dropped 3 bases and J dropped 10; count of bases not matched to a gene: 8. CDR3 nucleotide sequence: TGTGCCAGCAGCTTTCATAGCGGGGGGGCCGAAGAGCAGTTCTTC. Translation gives CASSFHSGGAEEQFF.

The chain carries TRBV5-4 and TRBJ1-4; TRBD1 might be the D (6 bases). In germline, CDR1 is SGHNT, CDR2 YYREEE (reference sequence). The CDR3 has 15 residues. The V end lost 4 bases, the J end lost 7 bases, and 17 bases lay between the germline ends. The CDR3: CASSRVGGEGEKLFF. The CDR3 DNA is TGTGCCAGCAGCCGGGTTGGGGGCGAGGGTGAAAAACTGTTTTTT.

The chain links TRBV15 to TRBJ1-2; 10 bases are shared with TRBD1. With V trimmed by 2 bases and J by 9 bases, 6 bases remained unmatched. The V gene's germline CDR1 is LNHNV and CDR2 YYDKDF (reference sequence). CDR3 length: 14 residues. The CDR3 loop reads CATSRPTGGSSYTF. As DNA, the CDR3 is TGTGCCACCAGCAGACCGACAGGGGGCAGTAGCTACACCTTC. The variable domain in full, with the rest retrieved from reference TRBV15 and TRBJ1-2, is DAMVIQNPRYQVTQFGKPVTLSCSQTLNHNVMYWYQQKSSQAPKLLFHYYDKDFNNEADTPDNFQSRRPNTSFCFLDIRSPGLGDTAMYLCATSRPTGGSSYTFGSGTRLTVV.

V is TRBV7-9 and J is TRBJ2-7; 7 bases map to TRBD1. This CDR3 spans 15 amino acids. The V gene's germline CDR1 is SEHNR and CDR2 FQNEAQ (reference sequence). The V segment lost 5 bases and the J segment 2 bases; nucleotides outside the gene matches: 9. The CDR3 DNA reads TGTGCCAGCAGCGACCGGGACAGTCGTACCTACGAGCAGTACTTC. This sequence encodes CASSDRDSRTYEQYF.

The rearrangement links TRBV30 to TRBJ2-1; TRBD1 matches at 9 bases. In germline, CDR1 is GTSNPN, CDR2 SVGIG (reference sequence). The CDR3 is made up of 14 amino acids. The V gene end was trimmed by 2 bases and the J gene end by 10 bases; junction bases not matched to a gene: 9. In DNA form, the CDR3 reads TGTGCCTGGAGTACAACAGGGGGCTGGGGGGAGCAGTTCTTC. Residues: CAWSTTGGWGEQFF.

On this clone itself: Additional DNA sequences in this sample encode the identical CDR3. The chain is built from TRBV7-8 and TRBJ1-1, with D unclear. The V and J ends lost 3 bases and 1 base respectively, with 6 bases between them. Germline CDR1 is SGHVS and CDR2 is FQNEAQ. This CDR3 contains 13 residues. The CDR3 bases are TGTGCCAGCAGCTTTAATAGGAACACTGAAGCTTTCTTT. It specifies CASSFNRNTEAFF.

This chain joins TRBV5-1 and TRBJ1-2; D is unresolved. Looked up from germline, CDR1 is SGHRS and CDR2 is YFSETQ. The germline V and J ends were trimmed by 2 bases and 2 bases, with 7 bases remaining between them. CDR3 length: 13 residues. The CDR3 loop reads CASSLSTNYGYTF. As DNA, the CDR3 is TGCGCCAGCAGCTTATCAACCAACTATGGCTACACCTTC.

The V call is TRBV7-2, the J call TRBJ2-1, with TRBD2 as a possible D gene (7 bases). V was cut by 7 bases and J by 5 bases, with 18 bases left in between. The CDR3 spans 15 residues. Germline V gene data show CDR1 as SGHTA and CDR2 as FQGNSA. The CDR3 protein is CASTFSGGANNEQFF. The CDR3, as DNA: TGTGCCAGCACCTTTAGTGGGGGGGCGAACAATGAGCAGTTCTTC.

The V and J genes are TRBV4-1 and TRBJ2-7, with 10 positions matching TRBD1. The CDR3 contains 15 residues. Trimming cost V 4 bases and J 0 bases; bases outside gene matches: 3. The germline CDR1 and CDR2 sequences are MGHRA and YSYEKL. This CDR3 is CASSLRTGGSYEQYF. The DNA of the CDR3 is TGCGCCAGCAGCCTAAGGACAGGGGGCTCCTACGAGCAGTACTTC.

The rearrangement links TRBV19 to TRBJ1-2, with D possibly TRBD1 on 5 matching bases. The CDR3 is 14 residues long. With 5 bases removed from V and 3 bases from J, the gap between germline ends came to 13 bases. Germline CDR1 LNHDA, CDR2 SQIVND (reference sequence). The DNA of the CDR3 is TGTGCCAGTAGTTTCGTGGGGGAGGACTATGGCTACACCTTC. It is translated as CASSFVGEDYGYTF.

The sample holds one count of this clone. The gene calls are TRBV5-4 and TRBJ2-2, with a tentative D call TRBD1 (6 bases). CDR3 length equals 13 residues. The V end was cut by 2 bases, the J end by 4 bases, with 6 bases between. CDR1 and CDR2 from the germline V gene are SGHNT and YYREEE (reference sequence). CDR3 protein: CASSLGGTGELFF. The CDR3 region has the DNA TGTGCCAGCAGCTTAGGGGGCACCGGGGAGCTGTTTTTT.

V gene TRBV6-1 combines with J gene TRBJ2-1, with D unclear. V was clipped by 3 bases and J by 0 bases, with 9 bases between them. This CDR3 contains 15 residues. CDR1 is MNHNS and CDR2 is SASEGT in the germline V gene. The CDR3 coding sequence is TGTGCCAGCAGTGAGAGGTTGAGCTCCTACAATGAGCAGTTCTTC. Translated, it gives CASSERLSSYNEQFF.

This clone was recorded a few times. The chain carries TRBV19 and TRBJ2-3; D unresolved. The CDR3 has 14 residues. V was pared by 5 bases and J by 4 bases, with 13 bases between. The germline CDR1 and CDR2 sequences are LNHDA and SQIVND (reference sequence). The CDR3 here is CASSYTIPADTQYF. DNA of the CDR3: TGTGCCAGTAGTTATACGATACCGGCAGATACGCAGTATTTT.

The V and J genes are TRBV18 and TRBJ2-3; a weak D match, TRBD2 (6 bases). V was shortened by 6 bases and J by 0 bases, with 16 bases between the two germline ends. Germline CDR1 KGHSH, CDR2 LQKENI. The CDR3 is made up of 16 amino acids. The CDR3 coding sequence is TGTGCCAGCTCCCGGCGGGGTCGCGGGAGCACAGATACGCAGTATTTT. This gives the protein CASSRRGRGSTDTQYF.

CDR3 coding DNA: TGTGCCAGCACATCCCCCTCAGCCCACGAGCAGTACTTC. Translated: CASTSPSAHEQYF. The chain uses TRBV6-6 and TRBJ2-7; D is unresolved. Germline CDR1 is MNHNY and CDR2 is SVGAGI (reference sequence). CDR3 length: 13 amino acids. V was pared by 7 bases and J by 5 bases, with 15 bases between.